This T cell receptor (beta chain) was captured by sequencing in a study of regulatory T cells in long-lasting Graves disease. Regarding time point: persistent/refractory GD, antithyroid drugs over 5 years with positive TRAb. RNA isolated from PBMCs was used to make the TCR library. CDR3 regions were amplified by Arm-PCR using iRepertoire HTBI primers to build TCR beta libraries. In the study's own analysis: The identification of approximately 62 TRBV and approximately 15 TRBJ segments was made across samples. TCRdb recomputed calls from the multiplex PCR reads with MiXCR, one row per CDR3 protein. These V and J calls rely on TCRdb rather than the paper's analysis. Of a few hundred thousand distinct CDR3 sequences listed, 20% to 25% are singletons. Whole-study findings and limits: Among samples with persistent disease, TRBV28, TRBJ1-2 and TRBJ2-5 were favored.

V shed 3 bases, J shed 6 bases, and the junction held 4 bases outside the gene matches. The length of the CDR3 is 14 residues. Germline-derived CDR1 and CDR2 are LNHDA and SQIVND (reference sequence). There are a few counts of this clonotype. Its antigen is still unknown. J is TRBJ2-2 and V is TRBV19; 7 nucleotides match TRBD1. Here the sequenced sample was peripheral blood mononuclear cells (PBMCs), taken when the disease was refractory, from a patient treated with antithyroid drugs. This clonotype was sampled from a female donor with Graves disease. The CDR3, as DNA: TGTGCCAGTAGTATGACAGGGTTGGCCGGGGAGCTGTTTTTT. Its protein is CASSMTGLAGELFF.